Listed below are T cell receptor beta chains from one sample, sequenced in a study of T-cell reconstitution after alpha-beta-depleted transplantation in children. TCRdb analysed the PCR reads with MiXCR anew, one entry per CDR3 protein. This sample has about 500,000 distinct CDR3 sequences, with around a third found just once. Source: PBMCs from the stem cell graft donor, taken from the stem cell graft. The source of these receptors is a human donor who donated a stem cell graft to a child with aplastic anemia. Each CDR3 is given with its conserved first and last residue. Each record gives: clone size, D gene, J gene, V gene, CDR3 DNA, CDR3 protein. A D gene is named only where the DNA matches it firmly. Clone size appears in some rows only: once, few, many, or a class for an expanded clone.

. | . | TRBJ2-3 | TRBV15 | TGTGCCACCAGCAGAGGGCAACGGGATACGCAGTATTTT | CATSRGQRDTQYF
. | . | TRBJ1-1 | TRBV4-3 | TGCGCCAGCAGCCAAGATCGTTTCCCGAACACTGAAGCTTTCTTT | CASSQDRFPNTEAFF
. | TRBD1 | TRBJ1-3 | TRBV28 | TGTGCCAGCAGTCAGGGGACAGTTTCCCATGTATATTTT | CASSQGTVSHVYF
. | . | TRBJ2-7 | TRBV6-5 | TGTGCCAGCAGCTACGGAGTGCCAGGGGCCTCCTACGAGCAGTACTTC | CASSYGVPGASYEQYF
few | . | TRBJ2-5 | TRBV12-3/TRBV12-4 | TGTGCCAGCAGTTTAGCAGGCGGGGCAGAGGAGACCCAGTACTTC | CASSLAGGAEETQYF
. | . | TRBJ2-7 | TRBV10-3 | TGTGCCATCAGTGGGACAGCCCAGCCCTCCTACGAGCAGTACTTC | CAISGTAQPSYEQYF
once | . | TRBJ2-7 | TRBV18 | TGTGCCAGCTCGCCCACAGGTTTTTCCTACGAGCAGTACTTC | CASSPTGFSYEQYF
. | . | TRBJ2-7 | TRBV30 | TGTGCCTGGAGTACAGGCACCTACGAGCAGTACTTC | CAWSTGTYEQYF
. | . | TRBJ2-1 | TRBV20-1 | TGCAGTGCCTTCGATCATACGTCGGCGTTCTTC | CSAFDHTSAFF
few | TRBD1 | TRBJ2-7 | TRBV4-2 | TGTGCCAGCAGCCAAAGGGACAGGGGATACGAGCAGTACTTC | CASSQRDRGYEQYF
. | . | TRBJ1-1 | TRBV4-3 | TGCGCCAGCAGCCAAGAACAGGAGAACACTGAAGCTTTCTTT | CASSQEQENTEAFF
. | . | TRBJ2-1 | TRBV5-8 | TGTGCCAGCAGCTTTGGGACCCCTATAGTTGAGCAGTTCTTC | CASSFGTPIVEQFF
. | TRBD2 | TRBJ2-1 | TRBV29-1 | TGCAGCGCTCATCGGGACTACTCCTACAATGAGCAGTTCTTC | CSAHRDYSYNEQFF
. | . | TRBJ1-1 | TRBV5-1 | TGCGCCAGCAGCTTGGGGCAGGTCGGGAACACTGAAGCTTTCTTT | CASSLGQVGNTEAFF
. | . | TRBJ1-2 | TRBV7-2 | TGTGCCAGCAGCTTGGGGGGAGCCTATGGCTACACCTTC | CASSLGGAYGYTF
few | . | TRBJ2-3 | TRBV11-2 | TGTGCCAGCAGCTTAGGCAGGGGGGGAGATACGCAGTATTTT | CASSLGRGGDTQYF
few | . | TRBJ2-3 | TRBV20-1 | TGCAGTGCTAGCAGGGTACTAGCTCAGAGCACAGATACGCAGTATTTT | CSASRVLAQSTDTQYF
. | TRBD1 | TRBJ2-3 | TRBV25-1 | TGTGCCAGCAGTGAAAACAGGGGGCATGGCACAGATACGCAGTATTTT | CASSENRGHGTDTQYF
few | TRBD1 | TRBJ1-5 | TRBV12-3/TRBV12-4 | TGTGCCAGCAGCCCAACGGGACAGGGAGGCGATCAGCCCCAGCATTTT | CASSPTGQGGDQPQHF
. | . | TRBJ2-1 | TRBV20-1 | TGCAGTGCTAGAGATTATAATGACCTTAAGGATGAGCAGTTCTTC | CSARDYNDLKDEQFF
few | . | TRBJ2-3 | TRBV10-3 | TGTGCCCACAGACCAGGGACCACAGATACGCAGTATTTT | CAHRPGTTDTQYF
. | . | TRBJ2-1 | TRBV11-1 | TGTGCCAGCAGCCGTCGGGTACATGAGCAGTTCTTC | CASSRRVHEQFF
. | . | TRBJ2-5 | TRBV5-1 | TGCGCCAGCAGCTCCTATCTCTTAGAGGTTGCAGAGACCCAGTACTTC | CASSSYLLEVAETQYF
. | . | TRBJ1-1 | TRBV4-1 | TGCGCCAGCAGCCAAGACCGTACAGAGAACACTGAAGCTTTCTTT | CASSQDRTENTEAFF
few | . | TRBJ2-4 | TRBV7-2 | TGTGCCAGCAGCTCAACCTATAGGGTCCTAGCCAAAAACATTCAGTACTTC | CASSSTYRVLAKNIQYF
few | TRBD2 | TRBJ2-1 | TRBV29-1 | TGCAGCGTTGACCTAAACGGGAGGAGGTACAATGAGCAGTTCTTC | CSVDLNGRRYNEQFF
. | TRBD2 | TRBJ2-1 | TRBV12-3/TRBV12-4 | TGTGCCAGCAGTGGGGGAGGAGCTAGCGGGTTCCCCTACAATGAGCAGTTCTTC | CASSGGGASGFPYNEQFF
. | . | TRBJ2-3 | TRBV9 | TGTGCCAGCAGCTCATTGACAGCGGGTGGCACAGATACGCAGTATTTT | CASSSLTAGGTDTQYF
. | TRBD2 | TRBJ2-7 | TRBV7-9 | TGTGCCAGCAGTTTGGTGGTAGCGGGAGCTGGCTACGAGCAGTACTTC | CASSLVVAGAGYEQYF
. | . | TRBJ2-1 | TRBV18 | TGTGCCAGCTCATCACAGGGCAGGGGCTATGAGCAGTTCTTC | CASSSQGRGYEQFF
few | . | TRBJ2-1 | TRBV6-1 | TGTGCCAGCAGTCAAACAGGGTACTACTACAATGAGCAGTTCTTC | CASSQTGYYYNEQFF
few | TRBD1 | TRBJ2-5 | TRBV27 | TGTGCCAGCAGTTCTCGGACAGGGGGGGAGACCCAGTACTTC | CASSSRTGGETQYF
. | . | TRBJ1-2 | TRBV18 | TGTGCCAGCTCACCATCTTCGGGAGCTAACTATGGCTACACCTTC | CASSPSSGANYGYTF
. | . | TRBJ2-5 | TRBV13 | TGTGCCAGCAGCCATCAAGAGACCCAGTACTTC | CASSHQETQYF
. | . | TRBJ1-6 | TRBV13 | TGTGCCAGCAGCTTAGGGACGGATTATAATTCACCCCTCCACTTT | CASSLGTDYNSPLHF
. | TRBD1 | TRBJ1-4 | TRBV6-5 | TGTGCCAGCAGTTACTCTTTGGGACAGGGTAATGAAAAACTGTTTTTT | CASSYSLGQGNEKLFF
few | TRBD2 | TRBJ2-1 | TRBV12-3/TRBV12-4 | TGTGCCAGCAGTTACCCGACTAGCGGTAATGAGCAGTTCTTC | CASSYPTSGNEQFF